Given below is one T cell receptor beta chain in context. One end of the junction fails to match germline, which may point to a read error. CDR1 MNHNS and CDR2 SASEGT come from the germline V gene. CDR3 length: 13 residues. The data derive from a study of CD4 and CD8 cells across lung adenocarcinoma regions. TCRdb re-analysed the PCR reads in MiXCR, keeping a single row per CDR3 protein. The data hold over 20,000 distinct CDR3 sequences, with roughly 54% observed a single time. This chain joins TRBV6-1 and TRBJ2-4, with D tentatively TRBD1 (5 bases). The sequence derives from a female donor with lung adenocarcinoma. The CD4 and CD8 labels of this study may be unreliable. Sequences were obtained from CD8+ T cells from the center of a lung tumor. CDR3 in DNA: TGTGCCAGCCGGACGTGCGCGACAGACACGCAGTATTTC. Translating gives CASRTCATDTQYF.